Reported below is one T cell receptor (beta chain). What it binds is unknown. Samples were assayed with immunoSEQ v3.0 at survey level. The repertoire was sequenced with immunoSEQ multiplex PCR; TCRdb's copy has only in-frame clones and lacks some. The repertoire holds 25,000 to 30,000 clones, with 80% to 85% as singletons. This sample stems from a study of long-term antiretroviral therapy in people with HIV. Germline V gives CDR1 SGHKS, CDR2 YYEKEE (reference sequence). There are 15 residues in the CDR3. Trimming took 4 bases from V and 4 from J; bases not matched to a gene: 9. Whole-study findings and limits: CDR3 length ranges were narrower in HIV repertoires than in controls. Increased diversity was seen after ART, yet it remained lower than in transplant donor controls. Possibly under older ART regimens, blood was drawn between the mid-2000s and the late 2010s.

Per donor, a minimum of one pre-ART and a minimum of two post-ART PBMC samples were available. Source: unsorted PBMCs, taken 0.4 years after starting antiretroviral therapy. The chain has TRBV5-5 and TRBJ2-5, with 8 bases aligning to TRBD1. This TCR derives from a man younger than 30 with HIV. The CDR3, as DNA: TGTGCCAGCAGCCCGGTCTCGACAGGGGTAGAGACCCAGTACTTC. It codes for CASSPVSTGVETQYF. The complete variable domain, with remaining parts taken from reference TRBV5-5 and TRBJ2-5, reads DAGVTQSPTHLIKTRGQQVTLRCSPISGHKSVSWYQQVLGQGPQFIFQYYEKEERGRGNFPDRFSARQFPNYSSELNVNALLLGDSALYLCASSPVSTGVETQYFGPGTRLLVL.